This TCR beta chain was obtained from a study of CD8 T cells in Susac syndrome. Study observations and caveats: The study's TCR sequencing and HLA analysis drew on a certain number of individuals. That number was acknowledged as relatively small.

J lost 7 bases, V lost 6 bases, and 21 bases had no gene match. The CDR3 has 18 residues. Germline V gene data show CDR1 as DFQATT and CDR2 as SNEGSKA (reference sequence). Note on this clonotype: Its matching antigen is unknown.

Random hexamers primed reverse transcription of about 0.5 to 1 ug RNA. Amplification of TCR beta CDR3 used immunoSEQ multiplex PCR across 54 Vbeta and 13 Jbeta. TCRdb redid the calling of the immunoSEQ multiplex PCR reads with MiXCR, one entry per CDR3 protein. Of about 200,000 distinct CDR3 sequences in the sample, 95% were seen once. Sequencing was performed on CD4+ T cells from PBMCs. This clonotype originated in a human donor with multiple sclerosis. This chain uses TRBV20-1 with TRBJ2-4, with 10 bases that match TRBD1. CDR3: CSALTPGQGPRGLNIQYF. CDR3 coding DNA: TGCAGTGCGCTTACTCCGGGACAGGGGCCCCGGGGGTTGAACATTCAGTACTTC.